This passage covers 9 T cell receptor beta chains from one sample sequenced in a study of T cells in Graves' hyperthyroidism and ophthalmopathy. RNA transcripts served as the template for amplifying TCR beta CDR3 regions. A set of HTBI primers served as the primers for a first-round RT-PCR of the TCR CDR3. TCRdb reanalysed the multiplex PCR reads using MiXCR and keeps one entry per CDR3 protein. The sample consists of roughly 380,000 distinct CDR3 sequences, 11% to 15% of them appearing once. Sequenced sample: blood. All receptors come from a woman aged 55-70 years with Graves' hyperthyroidism.

This clonotype was found many times. The chain employs TRBV28 and TRBJ1-5; no clear D. V was cut by 2 bases and J by 4 bases, with 9 bases left in between. The CDR3 runs 14 residues. Germline V gene data show CDR1 as MDHEN and CDR2 as SYDVKM. CDR3 sequence: CASSLIGPNQPQHF. The CDR3, as DNA: TGTGCCAGCAGTTTAATAGGGCCGAATCAGCCCCAGCATTTT.

This clonotype was recorded many times. The chain carries TRBV3-1 and TRBJ1-1; D is uncertain. The CDR3 is 15 residues long. Germline CDR1 is LGHDT and CDR2 is YNNKEL (reference sequence). The CDR3 protein is CDRPEEALINTEAFF. For the CDR3, the DNA is TGTGATCGACCCGAAGAGGCTCTGATAAACACTGAAGCTTTCTTT.

The chain uses TRBV4-1 and TRBJ2-1, with TRBD1 matching 9 bases. The CDR3 length is 13 residues. Germline V gene lookup returns CDR1 MGHRA and CDR2 YSYEKL. V shed 5 bases and J 8 bases; nucleotides not matched to a gene: 4. CDR3 sequence (DNA): TGCGCCAGCAGCAAAACAGGGGGCTATGAGCAGTTCTTC. Protein: CASSKTGGYEQFF.

The rearrangement links TRBV24-1 to TRBJ2-5; D perhaps matches TRBD2 (6 bases). Germline loops: CDR1 KGHDR, CDR2 SFDVKD. CDR3 length equals 16 residues. V was clipped by 5 bases and J by 5 bases, with 20 bases between them. CDR3 sequence (DNA): TGTGCCACCAGTGGGCCGATGGGGGGAGCAGCGGAGACCCAGTACTTC. This gives the protein CATSGPMGGAAETQYF.

This clonotype was seen many times. The V and J genes are TRBV7-9 and TRBJ1-6; D is undetermined. Germline V gene data show CDR1 as SEHNR and CDR2 as FQNEAQ (reference sequence). V was pared by 5 bases and J by 17 bases, with 16 bases between. This CDR3 is 12 amino acids long. CDR3 sequence (DNA): TGTGCCAGCAGCAATATGGAGCAGGATTTCCACTTT. Protein product: CASSNMEQDFHF.

The rearrangement links TRBV27 to TRBJ1-1; D call uncertain. Trimming took 5 bases from V and 8 from J, leaving 15 bases between them. Germline V CDR1 and CDR2: MNHEY, SMNVEV (reference sequence). The CDR3 runs 13 residues. Here the CDR3 reads CASSALTPWEAFF. The CDR3 nucleotides read TGTGCCAGCAGTGCCCTGACACCCTGGGAAGCTTTCTTT.

Ten or more counts support this clonotype. The chain recombines TRBV12-3 or TRBV12-4 with TRBJ1-5; TRBD1 is a possible D gene (5 bases). V was shortened by 5 bases and J by 3 bases, with 11 bases between the two germline ends. The CDR3 has 14 residues. CDR3 protein: CASSDSQINQPQHF. The CDR3 region has the DNA TGTGCCAGCAGTGACAGCCAGATCAATCAGCCCCAGCATTTT.

The rearrangement links TRBV20-1 to TRBJ2-7, with a possible D match to TRBD1 (5 bases). The CDR3 consists of 12 residues. The germline V gene encodes CDR1 DFQATT and CDR2 SNEGSKA (reference sequence). Trimming cost V 0 bases and J 7 bases, with 10 bases left between them. The CDR3 reads CSARDSGPEQYF. The CDR3 bases are TGCAGTGCTAGAGATTCAGGGCCTGAGCAGTACTTC.

This clonotype was counted many times. The chain has TRBV11-2 and TRBJ2-3, with a tentative D call TRBD2 (7 bases). The CDR3 spans 17 residues. Germline CDR1 reads SGHAT; CDR2 reads FQNNGV. V was pared by 6 bases and J by 3 bases, with 22 bases between. The CDR3 DNA reads TGTGCCAGCAGGTGGACTAGGGGGAAACGGGGGACAGATACGCAGTATTTT. Translated: CASRWTRGKRGTDTQYF.